The 30 T cell receptor beta chains presented below share a single source sample, sequenced in a study of blood T cell repertoires in COVID-19 (dated by TCRdb to the early 2020s). Libraries were made using the immunoSEQ multiplex PCR assay. TCRdb limited this immuneACCESS table to in-frame rearrangements with V and J called. A share of clones is missing; checked studies link under half to unresolved V genes, and the rest is unexplained. The sample table holds a few hundred thousand clones, of which about 83% were seen once. The biggest ten clones account for less than 3.5% of the sample. Sequenced sample: peripheral blood. These TCRs come from a man in his fifties or sixties with active or convalescent COVID-19.

The CDR3 coding sequence is TGTGCCAGCAGCTTAGATGGGTCGGGCGAGCAGTACTTC. Amino acid sequence: CASSLDGSGEQYF. This rearrangement joins TRBV11-2 to TRBJ2-7; D call uncertain. The CDR3 loop spans 13 amino acids. The germline V and J ends were trimmed by 0 bases and 6 bases, with 9 bases remaining between them. CDR1 and CDR2 (germline): SGHAT, FQNNGV.

V usage is TRBV7-2 and J usage is TRBJ2-1; D might be TRBD2 (6 bases). Germline V lookup: CDR1 SGHTA, CDR2 FQGNSA. The CDR3 contains 16 residues. V dropped 4 bases and J dropped 7 bases, with 20 bases sitting between them. The CDR3 is CASSYPGERALNEQFF. CDR3 nucleotides: TGTGCCAGCAGCTACCCGGGGGAGAGGGCTCTGAATGAGCAGTTCTTC.

The chain has TRBV2 and TRBJ1-3; 7 nucleotides align to TRBD1. Germline trimming cut 10 bases from V and 4 bases from J; bases unmatched to any gene: 7. Germline lookup yields CDR1 SNHLY and CDR2 FYNNEI. The CDR3 sequence is 13 residues long. The CDR3 sequence: CAKGASRGNTIYF. The CDR3 bases are TGTGCCAAGGGGGCTAGTCGAGGAAACACCATATATTTT.

In its sample, this clone ranks as medium-sized (0.01 to 0.1%). The rearrangement links TRBV12-3 or TRBV12-4 to TRBJ2-1; D gene uncertain. The CDR3 loop spans 12 amino acids. The germline V and J ends were trimmed by 6 bases and 7 bases, with 10 bases remaining between them. The CDR3, as DNA: TGTGCCAGCAGAACAGCCGGAAATGAGCAGTTCTTC. Translation: CASRTAGNEQFF.

The chain links TRBV6-5 to TRBJ1-5, with TRBD1 as a possible D gene (6 bases). The CDR3 is 16 residues long. From germline, CDR1 is MNHEY and CDR2 SVGAGI. V lost 2 bases and J lost 0, with 11 bases in between. The chain's CDR3 is CASSYRRQDSNQPQHF. The CDR3, as DNA: TGTGCCAGCAGTTACCGACGACAGGATAGCAATCAGCCCCAGCATTTT.

This clone was observed a handful of times. The CDR3 DNA sequence: TGTGCCAGCAGGGGGGGTGCGGTCGTTAATGAAAAACTGTTTTTT. Its translation: CASRGGAVVNEKLFF. The chain links TRBV6-5 to TRBJ1-4; maybe TRBD1 (5 bases). Trimming removed 6 bases from V and 4 bases from J, with 15 bases in between. CDR1 is MNHEY and CDR2 is SVGAGI in the germline V gene. The CDR3 is 15 amino acids.

This chain joins TRBV9 and TRBJ2-7, with D possibly being TRBD1 (5 bases). V shed 4 bases and J shed 2 bases, with 19 bases lying between them. The CDR3 loop spans 16 amino acids. CDR1 is SGDLS and CDR2 is YYNGEE in the germline V gene. Here the CDR3 reads CASSPHQGDPAYEQYF. CDR3 sequence (DNA): TGTGCCAGCAGCCCCCACCAGGGTGACCCAGCCTACGAGCAGTACTTC.

The rearrangement uses TRBV4-3 and TRBJ2-5; 12 nucleotides line up with TRBD2. There are 17 residues in the CDR3. V trimming: 3 bases; J trimming: 2 bases; junction bases outside the gene matches: 7. Germline CDR1 LGHNA, CDR2 YSLEER. The CDR3 sequence: CASSQQPTSGGQETQYF. In DNA form, the CDR3 reads TGCGCCAGCAGCCAGCAACCGACTAGCGGGGGACAAGAGACCCAGTACTTC.

V and J are TRBV14 and TRBJ2-5, with D possibly being TRBD1 (6 bases). V was pared by 4 bases and J by 1 base, with 10 bases between. Germline lookup yields CDR1 SGHDN and CDR2 FVKESK. The CDR3 is 14 residues long. The CDR3 nucleotides are TGTGCCAGCAGCCGCAGGGGTCTCCAAGAGACCCAGTACTTC. It translates to CASSRRGLQETQYF.

The CDR3, as DNA: TGTGCCTGGGAGACAGGCCCTAACTATGGCTACACCTTC. It translates to CAWETGPNYGYTF. The rearrangement links TRBV30 to TRBJ1-2; D perhaps matches TRBD1 (6 bases). CDR3 length equals 13 residues. CDR1 GTSNPN and CDR2 SVGIG come from the germline V gene (reference sequence). Trimming stripped 5 bases from V and 0 bases from J, with 10 bases between.

J is TRBJ1-3 and V is TRBV6-5, with D tentatively TRBD1 (5 bases). V lost 7 bases and J lost 11, with 24 bases in between. The CDR3 is 15 residues long. Germline loops: CDR1 MNHEY, CDR2 SVGAGI. The CDR3 bases are TGTGCCAGCAACCCTCGGGGGATCAGGGAGAGTTCCATATATTTT. Translating it yields CASNPRGIRESSIYF.

The chain carries TRBV19 and TRBJ1-5; 10 positions agree with TRBD1. CDR1 and CDR2 (germline): LNHDA, SQIVND (reference sequence). The CDR3 extends over 16 amino acids. The ends lost 6 bases at V and 1 base at J; junction bases unmatched: 6. This CDR3 reads CASSRQGASSNQPQHF. CDR3 in DNA: TGTGCCAGTAGCCGACAGGGGGCTTCAAGCAATCAGCCCCAGCATTTT.

The V gene is TRBV3-1 (or the pseudogene TRBV3-2), the J gene TRBJ1-1; tentative D call: TRBD1 (6 bases). Trimming pared 0 bases from V and 4 bases from J, leaving 9 bases between. The CDR3 length is 14 residues. CDR1 and CDR2 (germline): LGHDT, YNNKEL (reference sequence). In nucleotides, the CDR3 is TGTGCCAGCAGCCAAGAGGGGGCAACCACTGAAGCTTTCTTT. Protein: CASSQEGATTEAFF.

This clone was detected only a few times. The rearrangement uses TRBV12-3 or TRBV12-4 and TRBJ1-4; D may be TRBD1 (6 bases). V gave up 8 bases and J gave up 6 bases, with 13 bases separating them. The CDR3 is 13 residues long. CDR3: CASARGPHEKLFF. DNA of the CDR3: TGTGCCAGCGCCAGGGGTCCCCATGAAAAACTGTTTTTT.

J is TRBJ2-1 and V is TRBV28; 10 bases line up with TRBD2. The CDR3 has 19 residues. J gave up 7 bases and V 5 bases, and 20 bases lay outside the gene matches. CDR1 is MDHEN and CDR2 is SYDVKM in the germline V gene. The CDR3 spells CASSLPTGRASGSRNEQFF. The CDR3 bases are TGTGCCAGCAGTCTTCCGACAGGGAGGGCTAGCGGGAGTAGGAATGAGCAGTTCTTC.

This chain links TRBV19 with TRBJ2-7, with a tentative D call TRBD1 (5 bases). V was shortened by 4 bases and J by 4 bases, with 20 bases between the two germline ends. The CDR3 contains 16 residues. Germline V CDR1 and CDR2: LNHDA, SQIVND (reference sequence). The CDR3 DNA follows: TGTGCCAGTAGTACGGCCGCGGACATATTGATATACGAGCAGTACTTC. It yields the protein CASSTAADILIYEQYF.

The chain has TRBV30 and TRBJ1-4, with TRBD1 matching 8 bases. Trimming took 4 bases from V and 8 from J; bases not matched to a gene: 3. The CDR3 has 12 amino acids. Germline loops: CDR1 GTSNPN, CDR2 SVGIG (reference sequence). CDR3: CAWTGGEEKLFF. As DNA, the CDR3 is TGTGCCTGGACAGGGGGCGAAGAAAAACTGTTTTTT.

This clone was counted a few times. The chain is built from TRBV18 and TRBJ1-2, with 8 nucleotides matching TRBD1. CDR3 length: 15 amino acids. After removal of 5 bases from V and 4 bases from J, the junction contained 9 bases not matched to a gene. Germline V gene sequence: CDR1 KGHSH, CDR2 LQKENI. The CDR3 nucleotides are TGTGCCAGCTCAGATCCGGGACAGGACTTCTATGGCTACACCTTC. Translated, it gives CASSDPGQDFYGYTF.

V and J are TRBV5-6 and TRBJ1-1, with D perhaps TRBD1 (6 bases). CDR1 is SGHDT, CDR2 YYEEEE, per germline. V gave up 3 bases and J gave up 12 bases, with 12 bases separating them. This CDR3 comprises 11 residues. This CDR3 is CASSSPTGTFF. DNA of the CDR3: TGTGCCAGCAGCTCCCCGACAGGAACTTTCTTT.

CDR3 region: CASSIDHDIEAFF. The CDR3 nucleotides read TGTGCCAGTAGTATAGATCACGACATCGAAGCTTTCTTT. The rearrangement links TRBV19 to TRBJ1-1, with D unresolved. CDR1 and CDR2 from the germline V gene are LNHDA and SQIVND (reference sequence). The germline V and J ends were trimmed by 0 bases and 8 bases, with 10 bases remaining between them. This CDR3 spans 13 amino acids.

J is TRBJ1-6 and V is TRBV5-1; possibly TRBD1 for D (6 bases). The CDR3 has 14 residues. The germline V and J ends were trimmed by 6 bases and 7 bases, with 14 bases remaining between them. Germline CDR1 is SGHRS and CDR2 is YFSETQ. CDR3 loop: CASTPSTGNSPLHF. CDR3 bases: TGCGCCAGCACCCCCTCGACAGGAAATTCACCCCTCCACTTT. Together with reference TRBV5-1 and TRBJ1-6, the CDR3 gives the full variable domain: KAGVTQTPRYLIKTRGQQVTLSCSPISGHRSVSWYQQTPGQGLQFLFEYFSETQRNKGNFPGRFSGRQFSNSRSEMNVSTLELGDSALYLCASTPSTGNSPLHFGNGTRLTVT.

This chain joins TRBV3-1 (or the pseudogene TRBV3-2) and TRBJ1-1; 7 positions agree with TRBD1. Trimming cost V 3 bases and J 0 bases; bases outside gene matches: 10. Germline V gives CDR1 LGHDT, CDR2 YNNKEL (reference sequence). The CDR3 spans 17 residues. The CDR3 loop is CASSHLTGPDMNTEAFF. CDR3 in DNA: TGTGCCAGCAGCCACCTGACAGGGCCCGATATGAACACTGAAGCTTTCTTT.

This chain uses TRBV29-1 with TRBJ2-1; maybe TRBD2 (6 bases). Germline V lookup: CDR1 SQVTM, CDR2 ANQGSEA. CDR3 length: 13 residues. The V end was cut by 4 bases, the J end by 3 bases, with 10 bases between. The CDR3 DNA reads as TGCAGCGTTGGGCGGGACGGCTACAATGAGCAGTTCTTC. This encodes CSVGRDGYNEQFF.

This chain connects TRBV5-4 to TRBJ2-1, with 10 bases aligning to TRBD2. CDR3 length: 18 residues. The J segment lost 2 bases and the V segment lost 2 bases, leaving 10 bases of the junction unmatched. The germline V gene encodes CDR1 SGHNT and CDR2 YYREEE (reference sequence). The CDR3 loop reads CASSFPGLATLTYNEQFF. The CDR3 coding sequence is TGTGCCAGCAGCTTCCCGGGACTAGCGACTCTTACCTACAATGAGCAGTTCTTC.

Details on this clone: Germline and junction disagree at one end, which may indicate a read error. The chain uses TRBV7-7 and TRBJ1-3, with D possibly being TRBD1 (5 bases). The CDR3 totals 14 residues. The germline V gene encodes CDR1 SSHAT and CDR2 FNYEAQ (reference sequence). In DNA form, the CDR3 reads TGTGCTAGCAGCCCGGGGGTAGGGGGAAACACCATATATTTT. This gives the protein CASSPGVGGNTIYF.

The gene calls are TRBV12-3 or TRBV12-4 and TRBJ1-1; D unclear. The CDR3 is 12 residues long. The V end was cut by 7 bases, the J end by 11 bases, with 17 bases between. CDR3 protein: CASTLPGSRAFF. The CDR3 nucleotides are TGTGCCAGCACCTTACCGGGAAGCAGGGCTTTCTTT.

The rearrangement joins TRBV30 to TRBJ1-2; D remains ambiguous. Per the germline V gene, CDR1 is GTSNPN and CDR2 is SVGIG (reference sequence). CDR3 length: 12 amino acids. Between the trimmed V and J ends, which lost 0 bases and 4 bases, there was a span of 6 bases. The CDR3 sequence is CAWSVAGYGYTF. In DNA form, the CDR3 reads TGTGCCTGGAGTGTGGCAGGCTATGGCTACACCTTC.

J is TRBJ1-5 and V is TRBV2, with D possibly matching TRBD1 (5 bases). Germline V CDR1 and CDR2: SNHLY, FYNNEI. Trimming took off 7 bases at V and 5 bases at J, with 12 bases between the two ends. The CDR3 sequence is 13 residues long. The CDR3 region has the DNA TGTGCCAGCAACGCAGGGATAGATCAGCCCCAGCATTTT. It specifies CASNAGIDQPQHF.

In DNA, the CDR3 is TGTGCCAGCAGCCTAGGGACAGTGGAGCAGTTCTTC. Its protein product is CASSLGTVEQFF. The rearrangement uses TRBV6-2 or TRBV6-3 and TRBJ2-1; 7 bases line up with TRBD1. The V gene's germline CDR1 is MNHEY and CDR2 SVGEGT. CDR3 size: 12 residues. V lost 6 bases and J lost 10; bases outside the gene matches: 6.

J is TRBJ2-1 and V is TRBV4-1; D not resolved. The CDR3 contains 15 residues. Trimming took 6 bases from V and 1 from J, leaving 13 bases between them. CDR1 and CDR2 from the germline V gene are MGHRA and YSYEKL. The CDR3 spells CASSPQHPSYNEQFF. The CDR3 DNA is TGCGCCAGCAGTCCACAGCATCCATCCTACAATGAGCAGTTCTTC.